Listed here are 24 T cell receptor beta chains from one sample, sequenced in a study of blood T cell repertoires in COVID-19. The data were produced by immunoSEQ multiplex PCR, yet TCRdb's version contains in-frame clones alone and is incomplete. The table includes 150,000 to 180,000 clones, 76% detected once. The specimen sequenced was peripheral blood. The receptors stem from a woman of 80 years or more with acute or convalescent COVID-19.

This clone was seen a handful of times. This sequence joins TRBV19 and TRBJ2-6; 15 bases match TRBD2. CDR3 length: 18 amino acids. Losses at the gene ends were 3 bases for V and 1 base for J; bases not matched to a gene: 1. CDR1 and CDR2 from the germline V gene are LNHDA and SQIVND (reference sequence). Here the CDR3 DNA reads TGTGCCAGTAGTATCGGACTAGCGGGAGGGTCTGGGGCCAACGTCCTGACTTTC. Its translation is CASSIGLAGGSGANVLTF.

The V call is TRBV19, the J call TRBJ1-3; perhaps TRBD1 as D (5 bases). From germline, CDR1 is LNHDA and CDR2 SQIVND (reference sequence). CDR3 length: 17 residues. Trimming removed 8 bases from V and 0 bases from J, with 20 bases in between. The CDR3 region is CASARLVGGTSGNTIYF. As DNA, the CDR3 is TGTGCCAGTGCAAGACTCGTGGGGGGAACCTCTGGAAACACCATATATTTT.

This chain connects TRBV19 to TRBJ1-4; 10 nucleotides align to TRBD1. Trimming took 5 bases from V and 8 from J; bases not matched to a gene: 8. Germline V gene lookup returns CDR1 LNHDA and CDR2 SQIVND (reference sequence). The CDR3 loop spans 15 amino acids. The CDR3, as DNA: TGTGCCAGTAGTGGTCCCGGGACAGGGGAGGAAAAACTGTTTTTT. Its protein is CASSGPGTGEEKLFF.

The chain recombines TRBV19 with TRBJ1-3, with D possibly TRBD1 on 5 matching bases. The CDR3 has 15 residues. Deletions cut 0 bases from V and 1 base from J, with 7 bases between. Germline CDR1 reads LNHDA; CDR2 reads SQIVND (reference sequence). CDR3 nucleotide sequence: TGTGCCAGTAGTATAGAAGGACAATCTGGAAACACCATATATTTT. It specifies CASSIEGQSGNTIYF.

The chain uses TRBV27 and TRBJ2-2; 10 bases match TRBD2. V was pared by 8 bases and J by 3 bases, with 6 bases of the junction left unmatched. CDR3 length: 15 amino acids. CDR1 MNHEY and CDR2 SMNVEV come from the germline V gene (reference sequence). CDR3 protein: CASRRAGGYTGELFF. The CDR3 DNA is TGTGCCAGCCGTCGAGCGGGAGGGTACACCGGGGAGCTGTTTTTT.

This chain links TRBV11-2 with TRBJ2-1, with 10 bases aligning to TRBD2. J was trimmed by 7 bases and V by 6 bases; bases with no gene match: 12. This CDR3 is built from 16 residues. Germline V gene sequence: CDR1 SGHAT, CDR2 FQNNGV. The CDR3 DNA follows: TGTGCCAGCAGAGCGCTAGCGGGGGCCCGAGGGAATGAGCAGTTCTTC. It is translated as CASRALAGARGNEQFF.

The CDR3 spells CASSSQGETYEQYF. CDR3 bases: TGTGCCAGCAGCTCCCAAGGGGAAACCTACGAGCAGTACTTC. The V gene is TRBV7-3, the J gene TRBJ2-7; weak D call: TRBD1 (5 bases). Deletions cut 4 bases from V and 2 bases from J, with 12 bases between. Germline V gene sequence: CDR1 SGHTA, CDR2 FQGTGA. The CDR3 extends over 14 amino acids.

This rearrangement joins TRBV29-1 to TRBJ2-2; 8 nucleotides match TRBD1. The germline V gene has CDR1 SQVTM and CDR2 ANQGSEA. The CDR3 extends over 15 amino acids. V lost 2 bases and J lost 3; bases outside the gene matches: 5. The CDR3 loop is CSVEPGGADTGELFF. The CDR3 DNA follows: TGCAGCGTTGAACCAGGGGGCGCCGACACCGGGGAGCTGTTTTTT.

The rearrangement joins TRBV3-1 (or the pseudogene TRBV3-2) to TRBJ2-6, with no clear D. The V gene lost 6 bases and the J gene lost 0 bases, with 9 bases spanning the gap. The germline gives CDR1 LGHDT, CDR2 YNNKEL (reference sequence). The CDR3 totals 15 residues. CDR3 DNA sequence: TGTGCCAGCAGTCGGGTTTTCTCTGGGGCCAACGTCCTGACTTTC. It yields the protein CASSRVFSGANVLTF.

The V and J genes are TRBV14 and TRBJ1-2; D perhaps matches TRBD1 (5 bases). The germline V gene has CDR1 SGHDN and CDR2 FVKESK. The CDR3 extends over 14 amino acids. The V end lost 8 bases, the J end lost 8 bases, and 21 bases lay between the germline ends. In nucleotides, the CDR3 is TGTGCCAGCGGGGCAGGGTTGGACCCACAGGGCTACACCTTC. Translation: CASGAGLDPQGYTF.

This chain connects TRBV3-1 (or the pseudogene TRBV3-2) to TRBJ1-6; no definite D call. Germline-derived CDR1 and CDR2 are LGHDT and YNNKEL (reference sequence). V lost 4 bases and J lost 0, with 4 bases in between. This CDR3 has 14 amino acids. In nucleotides, the CDR3 is TGTGCCAGCAGCCTCAGCTCCTATAATTCACCCCTCCACTTT. Protein sequence: CASSLSSYNSPLHF.

The V gene is TRBV28, the J gene TRBJ1-2; 7 bases are a match to TRBD1. From germline, CDR1 is MDHEN and CDR2 SYDVKM. J gave up 7 bases and V 3 bases, and 5 bases lay outside the gene matches. CDR3 length: 13 amino acids. The CDR3 loop is CASSLSGTVGYTF. The DNA of the CDR3 is TGTGCCAGCAGTTTGTCCGGGACAGTTGGCTACACCTTC.

The chain recombines TRBV3-1 (or the pseudogene TRBV3-2) with TRBJ2-1; 10 bases fit TRBD2. The CDR3 totals 17 residues. Germline trimming cut 2 bases from V and 0 bases from J; bases unmatched to any gene: 4. Germline V gives CDR1 LGHDT, CDR2 YNNKEL (reference sequence). CDR3 sequence reads: CASSQKGLASSYNEQFF. CDR3 nucleotide sequence: TGTGCCAGCAGCCAAAAGGGACTAGCGTCCTCCTACAATGAGCAGTTCTTC.

This clone was counted many times. The chain combines TRBV19 with TRBJ2-5; 8 nucleotides match TRBD1. The length of the CDR3 is 15 residues. V lost 3 bases, J lost 4 bases, and 7 bases stayed unmatched. From germline, CDR1 is LNHDA and CDR2 SQIVND (reference sequence). CDR3 sequence reads: CASSMENRGRETQYF. CDR3 DNA sequence: TGTGCCAGTAGTATGGAGAACAGGGGGAGAGAGACCCAGTACTTC.

J is TRBJ2-7 and V is TRBV3-1 (or the pseudogene TRBV3-2), with D perhaps TRBD1 (8 bases). This CDR3 is 16 amino acids long. The V gene lost 0 bases and the J gene lost 4 bases, with 16 bases spanning the gap. Looked up from germline, CDR1 is LGHDT and CDR2 is YNNKEL (reference sequence). CDR3 residues: CASSQDWTGTKYEQYF. CDR3 nucleotides: TGTGCCAGCAGCCAAGACTGGACAGGGACTAAGTACGAGCAGTACTTC.

The chain links TRBV30 to TRBJ2-3; D remains ambiguous. This CDR3 contains 14 residues. The germline V gene encodes CDR1 GTSNPN and CDR2 SVGIG (reference sequence). Trimming removed 2 bases at V and 0 bases at J, with 9 bases between. The chain's CDR3 is CAWSLGTSTDTQYF. The CDR3 region has the DNA TGTGCCTGGAGTTTGGGCACTAGCACAGATACGCAGTATTTT.

The chain couples TRBV7-9 to TRBJ1-5; D remains unclear. Trimming took 4 bases from V and 13 from J, leaving 26 bases between them. Germline values: CDR1 SEHNR, CDR2 FQNEAQ (reference sequence). The CDR3 runs to 16 residues. DNA of the CDR3: TGTGCCAGCAGCTCCTCTCCGGACGGGAGCCTAAATCGTCAGCATTTT. Its protein is CASSSSPDGSLNRQHF.

The CDR3 bases are TGTGCCAGCAGACCGGGACAGATGACCTACGAGCAGTACTTC. This encodes CASRPGQMTYEQYF. This rearrangement joins TRBV6-5 to TRBJ2-7; 7 nucleotides align to TRBD1. CDR1 and CDR2 (germline): MNHEY, SVGAGI. V shed 6 bases and J 2 bases; nucleotides not matched to a gene: 7. The CDR3 length is 14 residues.

This clone was picked up a small number of times. The chain employs TRBV28 and TRBJ2-1; 8 bases align to TRBD2. CDR1 and CDR2 (germline): MDHEN, SYDVKM. The junction had 10 bases not matched to a gene; V was cut back by 3 bases and J by 6 bases. The CDR3 sequence is 16 residues long. CDR3 in DNA: TGTGCCAGCAGTTTCCGGGCGGGACTAGGCGGCAATGAGCAGTTCTTC. This gives the protein CASSFRAGLGGNEQFF.

This rearrangement joins TRBV29-1 to TRBJ2-5; tentative D call: TRBD2 (6 bases). Trimming left V 7 bases short and J 2 bases short, with 14 bases between. Germline V gene lookup returns CDR1 SQVTM and CDR2 ANQGSEA. This CDR3 region has 13 residues. The CDR3 loop is CSGVEGAQETQYF. The CDR3 bases are TGCAGCGGGGTGGAGGGAGCACAAGAGACCCAGTACTTC.

Here the CDR3 DNA reads TGTGCCAGCAGTCAACCCTCGGGACAGCGTGAAGCTTTCTTT. This sequence encodes CASSQPSGQREAFF. V gene TRBV6-2 or TRBV6-3 combines with J gene TRBJ1-1, with 7 positions matching TRBD1. The V gene's germline CDR1 is MNHEY and CDR2 SVGEGT. The CDR3 totals 14 residues. With 5 bases clipped from V and 7 bases from J, the junction kept 10 bases outside the gene matches.

V gene TRBV6-6 combines with J gene TRBJ1-2; D uncertain. Germline V gene sequence: CDR1 MNHNY, CDR2 SVGAGI (reference sequence). Between the trimmed V and J ends, which lost 0 bases and 4 bases, there was a span of 12 bases. The CDR3 length is 15 residues. CDR3 residues: CASSYSMEQSYGYTF. Written as DNA, the CDR3 is TGTGCCAGCAGTTACTCGATGGAGCAGAGCTATGGCTACACCTTC.

This clone was found once. CDR3 protein: CASSPFTGVGDTEAFF. CDR3 nucleotides: TGTGCCAGCTCACCATTTACAGGGGTCGGGGACACTGAAGCTTTCTTT. The chain links TRBV18 to TRBJ1-1; 7 bases are shared with TRBD1. The ends lost 2 bases at V and 3 bases at J; junction bases unmatched: 9. Germline CDR1 reads KGHSH; CDR2 reads LQKENI. The CDR3 is 16 residues long.

The V gene is TRBV7-2, the J gene TRBJ2-5; possibly TRBD2 for D (5 bases). V was pared by 2 bases and J by 1 base, with 11 bases between. This CDR3 contains 15 residues. Germline CDR1 SGHTA, CDR2 FQGNSA. Written as DNA, the CDR3 is TGTGCCAGCAGCTTAATGAGTGGGAGCCAAGAGACCCAGTACTTC. Translating gives CASSLMSGSQETQYF.